This T cell receptor (beta chain) is drawn from a study of human T cells and chemical hapten exposure. Time point specified: pre-sensitization, week 0. The sample's treatment: therapeutic diphenylcyclopropenone sensitization with weekly scalp DPC. The template was total RNA from unfractionated whole blood. Germline assignment: CDR1 LGHDT and CDR2 YNNKEL (reference sequence). CDR3 length: 13 residues. Trimming removed 3 bases from V and 11 bases from J; junction bases left unmatched: 9. This clonotype appeared many times. In the library, unique molecular identifiers were attached to individual cDNA molecules. Each CDR3 protein is one row after TCRdb ran MiXCR on the RACE reads. The profile shows about 98,000 distinct CDR3 sequences, less than 14% of them singletons.

The V call is TRBV3-1, the J call TRBJ1-1, with 7 bases matching TRBD1. Sequenced here: whole blood, sampled in connection with sensitization to the hapten diphenylcyclopropenone (DPC). The origin of this receptor is a woman aged 55-69 years with alopecia areata. Some clones in this sample may be carry-over from other donors' samples. CDR3 DNA sequence: TGTGCCAGCAGCCACCCCGGGACAGTCGTGGCTTTCTTT. Residues: CASSHPGTVVAFF.